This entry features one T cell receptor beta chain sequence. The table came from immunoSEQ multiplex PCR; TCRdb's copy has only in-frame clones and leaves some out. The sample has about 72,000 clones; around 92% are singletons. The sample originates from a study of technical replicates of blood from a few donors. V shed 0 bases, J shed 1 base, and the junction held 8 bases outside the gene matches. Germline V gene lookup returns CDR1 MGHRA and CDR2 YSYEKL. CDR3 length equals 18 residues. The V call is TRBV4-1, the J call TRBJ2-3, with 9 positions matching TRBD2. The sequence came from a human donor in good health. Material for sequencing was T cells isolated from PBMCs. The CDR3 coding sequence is TGCGCCAGCAGCCAAGATATTGTTCGCGGGAGGGGCACAGATACGCAGTATTTT. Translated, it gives CASSQDIVRGRGTDTQYF.